These T cell receptor beta chains were read from a single sample in a study of blood T cell repertoires in COVID-19. Repertoires were generated with immunoSEQ multiplex PCR, while TCRdb's copy carries only in-frame clones and drops some. The sample lists approximately 130,000 clones; 84% were seen once. Specimen: peripheral blood. These receptors all come from a human donor in a cohort sampled during active COVID-19. CDR3s include the opening cysteine and the closing phenylalanine or tryptophan. A D gene is named only where the DNA matches it firmly. Not every row has a clone size; where given, it reads once, few, many or a size class.

j_gene	abundance	v_gene	d_gene	CDR3aa	CDR3nt
TRBJ2-1	NA	TRBV5-1	TRBD1	CASSLGTGERNEQFF	TGCGCCAGCAGTTTGGGGACAGGGGAGCGCAATGAGCAGTTCTTC
TRBJ2-1	NA	TRBV6-5	TRBD2	CASSWRGGEQFF	TGTGCCAGCAGTTGGCGGGGGGGTGAGCAGTTCTTC
TRBJ1-6	many	TRBV5-4	NA	CASSLFNSNSPLHF	TGTGCCAGCAGCTTGTTCAACAGTAATTCACCCCTCCACTTT
TRBJ2-7	once	TRBV19	NA	CATEAGRGYGQYF	TGTGCCACTGAGGCGGGCAGGGGCTACGGGCAGTACTTC
TRBJ2-3	NA	TRBV5-1	NA	CASSLSRASSTDTQYF	TGCGCCAGCAGCTTATCTAGAGCGTCTAGCACAGATACGCAGTATTTT
TRBJ1-1	NA	TRBV11-2	NA	CASSLVTGLINTEAFF	TGTGCCAGCAGCTTAGTGACGGGATTGATTAACACTGAAGCTTTCTTT
TRBJ2-5	once	TRBV6-1	TRBD2	CASSEVGLAGGQTQYF	TGTGCCAGCAGTGAAGTTGGACTAGCGGGGGGCCAGACCCAGTACTTC
TRBJ1-2	NA	TRBV19	NA	CASRRTESGDYTF	TGTGCCAGTAGGAGGACAGAAAGTGGGGACTACACCTTC
TRBJ2-7	NA	TRBV6-6	TRBD2	CASSYSRGGAYEQYF	TGTGCCAGCAGTTACTCGCGCGGGGGGGCTTACGAGCAGTACTTC
TRBJ1-6	NA	TRBV9	TRBD1	CASSAGGSSPLHF	TGTGCCAGCAGCGCAGGGGGCAGCTCACCCCTCCACTTT
TRBJ2-7	NA	TRBV6-5	NA	CASSYRSPQNEQYF	TGTGCCAGCAGTTATCGATCCCCACAGAACGAGCAGTACTTC
TRBJ2-2	few	TRBV6-5	TRBD2	CASSPGGTSTGELFF	TGTGCCAGCAGTCCGGGGGGGACCAGCACCGGGGAGCTGTTTTTT
TRBJ2-1	NA	TRBV9	TRBD2	CASSASGTSARFF	TGTGCCAGCAGCGCCTCCGGGACTAGCGCCCGGTTCTTC
TRBJ1-6	NA	TRBV18	TRBD1	CASSPGTGNSPLHF	TGTGCCAGCTCACCCGGGACAGGAAATTCACCCCTCCACTTT
TRBJ1-5	many	TRBV27	NA	CASSPQGQIEPQHF	TGTGCCAGCAGTCCTCAGGGGCAAATCGAGCCCCAGCATTTT
TRBJ2-3	NA	TRBV5-1	NA	CASSRDYSTDTQYF	TGCGCCAGCAGCCGCGACTATAGCACAGATACGCAGTATTTT
TRBJ1-1	NA	TRBV7-8	NA	CASSSAGQKNTEAFF	TGTGCCAGCAGCTCGGCGGGGCAGAAGAACACTGAAGCTTTCTTT
TRBJ2-2	NA	TRBV10-3	NA	CAIGGAGGELFF	TGTGCCATCGGGGGGGCCGGCGGGGAGCTGTTTTTT
TRBJ2-5	NA	TRBV4-1	TRBD2	CASSRGLAGARFQETQYF	TGCGCCAGCAGCCGGGGACTAGCGGGAGCGCGATTCCAAGAGACCCAGTACTTC
TRBJ1-1	NA	TRBV6-5	NA	CASRTGQDTEAFF	TGTGCCAGCAGGACAGGTCAGGACACTGAAGCTTTCTTT
TRBJ2-1	once	TRBV4-1	TRBD2	CASSQEPGLATYNEQFF	TGCGCCAGCAGCCAAGAGCCTGGACTAGCTACCTACAATGAGCAGTTCTTC
TRBJ2-1	once	TRBV19	TRBD1	CASRRDSYNEQFF	TGTGCCAGTAGGAGGGACAGCTACAATGAGCAGTTCTTC
TRBJ1-2	few	TRBV5-6	NA	CASSFIVAAGRLRGYTF	TGTGCCAGCAGCTTTATCGTCGCTGCGGGACGGCTTCGTGGCTACACCTTC
TRBJ2-2	NA	TRBV5-1	NA	CASKAWVGGGELFF	TGCGCCAGCAAAGCATGGGTAGGCGGCGGGGAGCTGTTTTTT
TRBJ2-1	few	TRBV7-8	TRBD2	CASSSRPTSGGDNEQFF	TGTGCCAGCAGCTCCCGCCCAACTAGCGGGGGGGACAATGAGCAGTTCTTC
TRBJ2-2	NA	TRBV5-4	NA	CASSLEGARVGELFF	TGTGCCAGCAGCTTGGAAGGGGCTCGGGTCGGGGAGCTGTTTTTT
TRBJ1-4	NA	TRBV6-2/TRBV6-3	NA	CASSRVGYEKLFF	TGTGCCAGCAGCAGAGTGGGCTATGAAAAACTGTTTTTT
TRBJ1-1	many	TRBV6-2/TRBV6-3	NA	CASSYPGQAFF	TGTGCCAGCAGTTACCCTGGGCAAGCTTTCTTT
TRBJ2-7	NA	TRBV14	NA	CASSQVSGQNEQYF	TGTGCCAGCAGCCAAGTATCAGGTCAGAACGAGCAGTACTTC
TRBJ2-5	NA	TRBV5-1	TRBD1	CASTGQGLRETQYF	TGCGCCAGCACGGGACAGGGGTTGCGAGAGACCCAGTACTTC
TRBJ1-5	NA	TRBV19	TRBD1	CASRQGDQPQHF	TGTGCCAGTAGACAGGGGGATCAGCCCCAGCATTTT
TRBJ1-4	NA	TRBV19	NA	CASSTRGNGPPQLFF	TGTGCCAGTAGTACGCGGGGGAACGGGCCTCCGCAACTGTTTTTT
TRBJ1-1	NA	TRBV6-2/TRBV6-3	NA	CASSYSVQMNTEAFF	TGTGCCAGCAGTTACTCGGTGCAGATGAACACTGAAGCTTTCTTT
TRBJ2-2	NA	TRBV7-3	NA	CASSPASGELFF	TGTGCCAGCAGCCCCGCGAGTGGGGAGCTGTTTTTT
TRBJ2-5	NA	TRBV2	TRBD2	CASSIERGVWETQYF	TGTGCCAGCAGTATTGAGCGGGGGGTATGGGAGACCCAGTACTTC
TRBJ1-1	NA	TRBV10-3	NA	CAISTQGGTEAFF	TGTGCCATCAGTACACAGGGAGGGACTGAAGCTTTCTTT
TRBJ1-2	NA	TRBV9	TRBD1	CASSVSGQGSYGYTF	TGTGCCAGCAGCGTCTCCGGACAGGGTTCCTATGGCTACACCTTC
TRBJ2-7	NA	TRBV19	NA	CASRVRGTAYEQYF	TGTGCCAGCCGAGTGCGCGGGACGGCCTACGAGCAGTACTTC
TRBJ1-1	few	TRBV30	NA	CAWSVMGDRFF	TGTGCCTGGAGTGTAATGGGTGACAGGTTCTTT
TRBJ2-2	few	TRBV7-2	NA	CASTAVRNGELFF	TGTGCCAGCACCGCGGTGCGGAACGGGGAGCTGTTTTTT
TRBJ1-5	NA	TRBV19	NA	CASTTIGGGSRQPQHF	TGTGCCAGTACCACGATTGGCGGGGGTTCGCGTCAGCCCCAGCATTTT
TRBJ2-5	NA	TRBV23-1	NA	CADKTRGQETQYF	TGCGCCGATAAAACTAGGGGGCAAGAGACCCAGTACTTC
TRBJ1-6	NA	TRBV6-5	NA	CASRPPRGGLRLHF	TGTGCCAGCAGACCCCCGAGAGGAGGTCTCCGCCTCCACTTT
TRBJ1-1	NA	TRBV6-5	NA	CASSYSQHRTEAFF	TGTGCCAGCAGTTACTCCCAACACCGCACTGAAGCTTTCTTT
TRBJ2-3	once	TRBV2	TRBD1	CASSETGASDTQYF	TGTGCCAGCAGTGAAACAGGGGCATCAGATACGCAGTATTTT
TRBJ1-2	NA	TRBV6-5	TRBD1	CASRSSTGTVYGYTF	TGTGCCAGCAGGTCATCAACCGGGACAGTCTATGGCTACACCTTC
TRBJ2-3	NA	TRBV12-3/TRBV12-4	NA	CASSLSSTDTQYF	TGTGCCAGCAGTTTATCTAGCACAGATACGCAGTATTTT
TRBJ2-3	NA	TRBV5-1	TRBD2	CASSLAATSGRANTDTQYF	TGCGCCAGCAGCTTGGCCGCGACTAGCGGGCGAGCAAACACAGATACGCAGTATTTT
TRBJ1-1	NA	TRBV6-1	NA	CASSEQGSTEAFF	TGTGCCAGCAGTGAACAGGGGAGCACTGAAGCTTTCTTT
TRBJ2-5	NA	TRBV7-8	NA	CASSRAAVFQETQYF	TGTGCCAGCAGCCGCGCGGCGGTGTTCCAAGAGACCCAGTACTTC
TRBJ2-3	NA	TRBV5-1	TRBD1	CASSKGALTDTQYF	TGCGCCAGCAGCAAGGGGGCCCTCACAGATACGCAGTATTTT
TRBJ1-5	NA	TRBV18	NA	CASSPAGKGNQPQHF	TGTGCCAGCTCACCGGCCGGTAAGGGGAATCAGCCCCAGCATTTT
TRBJ2-7	few	TRBV6-5	TRBD2	CASSLSGGSSYEQYF	TGTGCCAGCAGTCTTAGCGGGGGGAGCTCCTACGAGCAGTACTTC
TRBJ2-3	NA	TRBV4-2	TRBD2	CASSHSGGPTDTQYF	TGTGCCAGCAGCCATAGCGGGGGGCCTACAGATACGCAGTATTTT
TRBJ2-2	once	TRBV11-1	NA	CASSLSGDTGELFF	TGTGCCAGCAGCTTGTCAGGGGACACCGGGGAGCTGTTTTTT
TRBJ2-7	few	TRBV10-3	TRBD1	CAIRLTGEDEQYF	TGTGCCATCAGGCTGACAGGGGAGGACGAGCAGTACTTC
TRBJ1-1	NA	TRBV5-4	NA	CASSPRGHREREAFF	TGTGCCAGCAGCCCACGGGGCCACAGGGAGAGGGAAGCTTTCTTT
TRBJ2-7	NA	TRBV5-1	TRBD2	CASSIARNSGATYEQYF	TGCGCCAGCAGCATAGCGAGAAATAGCGGGGCGACCTACGAGCAGTACTTC
TRBJ2-1	once	TRBV6-6	TRBD2	CASSGTKLVGEQFF	TGTGCCAGCAGCGGGACTAAACTTGTAGGTGAGCAGTTCTTC